The entry that follows covers one TCR beta chain sequence. This clone was seen a few times. Its target antigen remains unknown. Per-nucleotide qualities are absent, and no much larger clonotype sits a single base away. Deletion took 2 bases off V and 3 bases off J, with a span of 12 bases between the germline ends. Including the terminal cysteine and phenylalanine, the CDR3 comprises 14 residues. The retained sequence is limited to the CDR3, 42 bases, with the frame set at the first base. CDR1 and CDR2 are drawn from the germline V gene: SGHDT, YYEEEE. Library generation was performed with the immunoSEQ multiplex PCR assay. RNA was extracted from all samples and reverse transcribed into cDNA as template for TCR sequencing. First-strand cDNA was synthesized using SuperScript III with a 2:1 mix of oligo-dT and random hexamers. A synthetic immune receptor repertoire was used to assess amplification bias, and residual bias was removed computationally. The authors processed their data as follows. Raw reads were preprocessed for error removal, and CDR3 was defined according to IMGT conventions as running from the conserved cysteine to phenylalanine. Clonality was calculated as 1 minus Shannon entropy normalized by log2 of the number of productive unique TCRs. Whether each scalp clone was CD4 or CD8 was inferred by checking scalp TCRbeta sequences against the CD4 and CD8 repertoires from sorted blood. This immuneACCESS table, as held by TCRdb, lists in-frame sequences with V and J called but not all clones. Of the missing ones, under half trace to an unresolved V gene in checked studies; the others have no known cause. The V and J calls and clone size were taken over from that table, and D and trimming were inferred from the DNA. Present in this sample are about 150,000 clones, about nine tenths of which were seen just once. Of the sample, approximately 15% is held by the ten largest clones.

The data originate from a study of CD8+ T cells in alopecia areata listed by TCRdb under 2018. Regarding the research as a whole: The treated patients, all with moderate-to-severe alopecia areata, were enrolled in an open-label pilot trial of oral tofacitinib given at 5 to 10 mg twice daily. Patients stayed on tofacitinib for 6 to 18 months and then had 6 months of follow-up off drug so that delayed response and recurrence could be assessed. To study T cell clonal expansion in alopecia areata, the researchers applied high-throughput TCRbeta sequencing to both the C3H/HeJ mouse model and human patients. Scalp tissue and sorted CD4+ and CD8+ peripheral blood T cells from patchy and totalis/universalis alopecia areata patients and from healthy controls were covered by human TCRbeta sequencing. Biopsies were taken from tofacitinib-treated patients at baseline and again at 4 and 24 weeks into treatment, and several of those patients also had a later scalp biopsy. Clonality in the scalp was compared among normal scalp (n=4), patchy alopecia areata scalp (n=8), and alopecia totalis/universalis scalp (n=8). RNA was extracted with the PAXgene miRNA kit for fixed scalp, the miRNeasy kit for PBMCs, and the RNeasy kit for mouse skin. TCRbeta CDR3 regions were amplified by immunoSEQ multiplex PCR using 35 Vbeta forward and 13 Jbeta reverse primers.

What the research found in general, with its limitations: Shared TCR sequences between patients were less evident than in mice, which may be partly attributable to HLA diversity in the patient population. Resident alphabeta T cells in normal human skin are also sequenced, complicating scalp TCR repertoire analysis, unlike mouse skin dominated by gammadelta T cells. Higher clonality and more expanded CD8+ clones were observed in lesional scalp than in normal scalp, particularly in alopecia totalis/universalis, a finding suggestive of antigenic drive.

The sample's time point label is to be understood as: baseline before oral tofacitinib. Peripheral blood and lesional scalp punch biopsies were obtained from patients with alopecia areata. PBMCs were isolated by density centrifugation and stained for CD3, CD4 and CD8, and CD4+ and CD8+ T cells were sorted on a FACSAria. The chain was built from TRBV5-6 and TRBJ2-7; the D region is possibly TRBD1 or TRBD2, each matching across 5 bases. This material consisted of CD8+ T cells sorted from blood, taken at week 0. This TCR came from a human donor with alopecia areata. The DNA sequence is given as TGTGCCAGCAGCTTCTCGGGGCGAAGCTACGAGCAGTACTTC. It specifies CASSFSGRSYEQYF.